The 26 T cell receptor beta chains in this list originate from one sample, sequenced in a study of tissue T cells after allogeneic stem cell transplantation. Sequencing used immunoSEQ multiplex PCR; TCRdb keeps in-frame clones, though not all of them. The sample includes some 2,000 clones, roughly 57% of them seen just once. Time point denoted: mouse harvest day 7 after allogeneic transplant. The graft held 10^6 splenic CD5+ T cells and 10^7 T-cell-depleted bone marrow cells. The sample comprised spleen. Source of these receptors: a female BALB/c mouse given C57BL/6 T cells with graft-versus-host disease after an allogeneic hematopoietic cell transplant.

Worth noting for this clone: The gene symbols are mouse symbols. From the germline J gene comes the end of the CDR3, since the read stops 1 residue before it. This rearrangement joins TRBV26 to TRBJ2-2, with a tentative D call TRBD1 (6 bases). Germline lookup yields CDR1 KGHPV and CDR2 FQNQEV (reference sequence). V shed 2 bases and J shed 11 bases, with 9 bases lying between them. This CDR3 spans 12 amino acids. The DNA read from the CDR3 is TGTGCCAGCAGTCTGACAGGGCGACAGCTCTAC. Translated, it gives CASSLTGRQLY. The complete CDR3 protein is CASSLTGRQLYF.

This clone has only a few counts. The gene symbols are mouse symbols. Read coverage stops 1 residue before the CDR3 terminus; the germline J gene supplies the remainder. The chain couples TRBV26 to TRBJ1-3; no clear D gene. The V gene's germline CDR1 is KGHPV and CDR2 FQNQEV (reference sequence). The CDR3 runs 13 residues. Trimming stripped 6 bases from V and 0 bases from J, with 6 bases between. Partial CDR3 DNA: TGTGCCAGCAGACAGCATTCTGGAAATACGCTCTAT. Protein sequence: CASRQHSGNTLY. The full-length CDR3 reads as CASRQHSGNTLYF. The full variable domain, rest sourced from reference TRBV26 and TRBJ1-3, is NSKVIQTPRYLVKGQGQKAKMRCIPEKGHPVVFWYQQNKNNEFKFLINFQNQEVLQQIDMTEKRFSAECPSNSPCSLEIQSSEAGDSALYLCASRQHSGNTLYFGEGSRLIVV.

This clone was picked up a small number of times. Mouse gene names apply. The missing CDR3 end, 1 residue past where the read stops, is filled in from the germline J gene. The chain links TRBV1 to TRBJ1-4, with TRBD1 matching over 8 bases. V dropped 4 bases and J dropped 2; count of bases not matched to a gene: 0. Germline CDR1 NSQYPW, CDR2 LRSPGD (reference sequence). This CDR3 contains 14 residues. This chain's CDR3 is CTCSGQGSNERLFF. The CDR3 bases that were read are TGCACCTGCAGTGGACAGGGGTCCAACGAAAGATTATTT.

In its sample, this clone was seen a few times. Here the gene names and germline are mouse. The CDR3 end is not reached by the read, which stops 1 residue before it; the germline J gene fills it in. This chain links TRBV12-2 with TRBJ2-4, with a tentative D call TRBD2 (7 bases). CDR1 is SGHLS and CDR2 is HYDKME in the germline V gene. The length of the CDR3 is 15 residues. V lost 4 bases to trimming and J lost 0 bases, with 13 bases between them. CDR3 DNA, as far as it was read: TGTGCCAGCTCCCCCTGGGGGCCTAGTCAAAACACCTTGTAC. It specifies CASSPWGPSQNTLY. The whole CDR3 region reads CASSPWGPSQNTLYF.

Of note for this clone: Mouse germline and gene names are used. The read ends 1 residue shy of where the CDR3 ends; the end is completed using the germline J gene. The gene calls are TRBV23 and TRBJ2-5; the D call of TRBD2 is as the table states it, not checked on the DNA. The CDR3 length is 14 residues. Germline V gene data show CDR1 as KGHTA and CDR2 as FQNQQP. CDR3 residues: CSSSQQTGVDTQYF. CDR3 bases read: TGCTCCAGCAGTCAGCAAACTGGGGTAGACACCCAGTAC.

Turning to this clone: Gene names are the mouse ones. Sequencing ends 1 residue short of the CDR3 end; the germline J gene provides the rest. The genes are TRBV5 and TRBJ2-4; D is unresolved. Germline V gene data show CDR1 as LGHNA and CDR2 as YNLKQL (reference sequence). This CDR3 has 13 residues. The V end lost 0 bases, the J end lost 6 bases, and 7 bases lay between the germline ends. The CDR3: CASSQEGGNTLYF. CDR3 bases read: TGTGCCAGCAGCCAAGAGGGAGGGAACACCTTGTAC.

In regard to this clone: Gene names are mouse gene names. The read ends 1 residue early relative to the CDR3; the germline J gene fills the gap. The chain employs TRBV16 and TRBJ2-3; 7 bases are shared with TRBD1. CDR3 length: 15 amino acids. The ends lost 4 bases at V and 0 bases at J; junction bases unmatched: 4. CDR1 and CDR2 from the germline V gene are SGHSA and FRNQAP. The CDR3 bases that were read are TGTGCAAGCAGCTCGACAGGGTCTAGTGCAGAAACGCTGTAT. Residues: CASSSTGSSAETLY. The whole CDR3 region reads CASSSTGSSAETLYF.

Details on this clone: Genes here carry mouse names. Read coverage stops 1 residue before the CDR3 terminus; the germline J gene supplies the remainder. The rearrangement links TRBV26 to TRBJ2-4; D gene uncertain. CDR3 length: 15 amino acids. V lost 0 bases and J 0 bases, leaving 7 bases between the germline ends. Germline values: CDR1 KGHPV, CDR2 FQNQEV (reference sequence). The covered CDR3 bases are TGTGCCAGCAGTCTGTCGGTCAGTAGTCAAAACACCTTGTAC. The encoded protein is CASSLSVSSQNTLY. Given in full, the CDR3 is CASSLSVSSQNTLYF.

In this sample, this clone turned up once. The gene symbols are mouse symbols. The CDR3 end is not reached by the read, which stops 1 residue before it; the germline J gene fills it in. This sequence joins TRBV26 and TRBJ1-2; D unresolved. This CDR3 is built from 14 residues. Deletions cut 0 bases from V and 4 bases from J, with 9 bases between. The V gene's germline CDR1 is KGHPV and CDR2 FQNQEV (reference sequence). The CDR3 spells CASSLSIHSSDYTF. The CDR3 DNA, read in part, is TGTGCCAGCAGTCTGTCGATCCATAGCTCCGACTACACC. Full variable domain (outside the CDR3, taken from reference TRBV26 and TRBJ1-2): NSKVIQTPRYLVKGQGQKAKMRCIPEKGHPVVFWYQQNKNNEFKFLINFQNQEVLQQIDMTEKRFSAECPSNSPCSLEIQSSEAGDSALYLCASSLSIHSSDYTFGSGTRLLVI.

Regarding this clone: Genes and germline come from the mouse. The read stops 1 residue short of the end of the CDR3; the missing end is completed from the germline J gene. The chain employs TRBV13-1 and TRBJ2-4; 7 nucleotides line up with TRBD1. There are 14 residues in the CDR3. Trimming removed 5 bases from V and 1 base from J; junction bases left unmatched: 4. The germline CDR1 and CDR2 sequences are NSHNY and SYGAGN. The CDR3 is CASRAGQGQNTLYF. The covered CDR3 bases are TGTGCCAGCAGAGCTGGACAGGGTCAAAACACCTTGTAC.

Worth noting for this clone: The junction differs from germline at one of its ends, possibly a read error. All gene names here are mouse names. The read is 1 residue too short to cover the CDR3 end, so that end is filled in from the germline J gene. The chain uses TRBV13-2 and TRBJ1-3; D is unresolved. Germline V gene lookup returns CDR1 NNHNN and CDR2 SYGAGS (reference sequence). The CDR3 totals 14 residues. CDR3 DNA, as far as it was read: TGTGCCAGCAGTGATGCAGATTCTGGAAATACGCTCTAT. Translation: CASSDADSGNTLY. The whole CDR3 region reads CASSDADSGNTLYF.

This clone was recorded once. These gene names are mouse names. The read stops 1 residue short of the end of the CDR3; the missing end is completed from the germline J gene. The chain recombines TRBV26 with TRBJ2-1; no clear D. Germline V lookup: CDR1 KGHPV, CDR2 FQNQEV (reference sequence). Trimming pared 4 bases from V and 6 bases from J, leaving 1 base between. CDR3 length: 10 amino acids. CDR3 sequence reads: CASSRAEQFF. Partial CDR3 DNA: TGTGCCAGCAGTCGTGCTGAGCAGTTC.

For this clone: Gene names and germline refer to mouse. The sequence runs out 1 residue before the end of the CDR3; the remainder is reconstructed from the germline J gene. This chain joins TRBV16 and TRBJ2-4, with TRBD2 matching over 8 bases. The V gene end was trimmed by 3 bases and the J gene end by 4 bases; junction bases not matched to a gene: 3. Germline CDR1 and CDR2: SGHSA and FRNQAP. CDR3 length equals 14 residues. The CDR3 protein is CASSLMGGENTLYF. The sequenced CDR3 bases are TGTGCAAGCAGCTTGATGGGGGGGGAAAACACCTTGTAC.

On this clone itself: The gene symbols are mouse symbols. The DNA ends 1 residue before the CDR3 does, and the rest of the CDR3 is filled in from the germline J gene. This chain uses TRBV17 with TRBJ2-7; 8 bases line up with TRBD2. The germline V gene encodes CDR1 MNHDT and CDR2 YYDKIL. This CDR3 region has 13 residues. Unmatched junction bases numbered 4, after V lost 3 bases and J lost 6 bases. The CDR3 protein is CASSSPWGAEQYF. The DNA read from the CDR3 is TGTGCTAGCAGTAGTCCCTGGGGGGCTGAACAGTAC.

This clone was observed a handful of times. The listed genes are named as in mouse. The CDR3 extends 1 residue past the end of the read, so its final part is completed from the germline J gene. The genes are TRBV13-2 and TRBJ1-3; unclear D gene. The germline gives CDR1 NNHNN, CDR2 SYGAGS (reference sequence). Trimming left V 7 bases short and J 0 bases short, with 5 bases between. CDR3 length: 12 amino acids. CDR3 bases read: TGTGCCAGCAGAATTTCTGGAAATACGCTCTAT. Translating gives CASRISGNTLY. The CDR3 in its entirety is CASRISGNTLYF.

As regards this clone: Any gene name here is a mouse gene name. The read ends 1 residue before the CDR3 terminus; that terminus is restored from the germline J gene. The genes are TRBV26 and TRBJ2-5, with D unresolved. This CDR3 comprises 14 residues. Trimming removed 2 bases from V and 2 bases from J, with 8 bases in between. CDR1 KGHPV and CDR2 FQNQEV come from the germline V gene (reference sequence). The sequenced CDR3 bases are TGTGCCAGCAGTCTGCCGGGGATCCAAGACACCCAGTAC. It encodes CASSLPGIQDTQY. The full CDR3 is CASSLPGIQDTQYF.

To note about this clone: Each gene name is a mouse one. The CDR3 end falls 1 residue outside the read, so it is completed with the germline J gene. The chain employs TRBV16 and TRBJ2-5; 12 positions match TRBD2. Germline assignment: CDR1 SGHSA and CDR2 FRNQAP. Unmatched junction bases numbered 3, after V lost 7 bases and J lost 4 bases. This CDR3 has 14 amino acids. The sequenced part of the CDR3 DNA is TGTGCAAGCAAGACTGGGGGGGCAAAAGACACCCAGTAC. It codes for CASKTGGAKDTQY. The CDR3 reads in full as CASKTGGAKDTQYF.

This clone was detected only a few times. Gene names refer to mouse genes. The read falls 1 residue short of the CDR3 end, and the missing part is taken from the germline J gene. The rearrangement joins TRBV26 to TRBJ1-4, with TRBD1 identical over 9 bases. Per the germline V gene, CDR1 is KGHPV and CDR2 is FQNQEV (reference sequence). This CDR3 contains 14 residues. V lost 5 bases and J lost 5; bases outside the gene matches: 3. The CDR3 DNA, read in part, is TGTGCCAGCAGTGGACAGGGGACGAACGAAAGATTATTT. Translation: CASSGQGTNERLF. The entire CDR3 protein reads CASSGQGTNERLFF.

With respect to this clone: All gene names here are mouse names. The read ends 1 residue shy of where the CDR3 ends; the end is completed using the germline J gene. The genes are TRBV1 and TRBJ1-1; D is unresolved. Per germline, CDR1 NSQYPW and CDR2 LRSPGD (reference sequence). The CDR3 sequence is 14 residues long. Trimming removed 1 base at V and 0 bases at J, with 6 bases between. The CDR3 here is CTCSAGKTNTEVFF. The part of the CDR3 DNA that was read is TGCACCTGCAGTGCAGGGAAAACAAACACAGAAGTCTTC.

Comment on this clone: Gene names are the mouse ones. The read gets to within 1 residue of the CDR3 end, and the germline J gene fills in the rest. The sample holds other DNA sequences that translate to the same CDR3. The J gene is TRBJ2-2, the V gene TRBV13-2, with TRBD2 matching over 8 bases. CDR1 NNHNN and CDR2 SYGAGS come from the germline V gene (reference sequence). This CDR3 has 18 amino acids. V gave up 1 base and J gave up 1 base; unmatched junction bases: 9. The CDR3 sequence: CASGDTGYWGINTGQLYF. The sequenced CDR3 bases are TGTGCCAGCGGTGATACAGGGTACTGGGGGATAAACACCGGGCAGCTCTAC.

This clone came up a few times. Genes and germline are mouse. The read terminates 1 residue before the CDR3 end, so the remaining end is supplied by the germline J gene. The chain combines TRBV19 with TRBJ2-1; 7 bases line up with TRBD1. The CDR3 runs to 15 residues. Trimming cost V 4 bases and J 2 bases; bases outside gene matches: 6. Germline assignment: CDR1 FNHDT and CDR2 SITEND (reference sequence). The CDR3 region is CASSQTGPYYAEQFF. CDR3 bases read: TGTGCCAGCAGTCAGACAGGGCCCTACTATGCTGAGCAGTTC.

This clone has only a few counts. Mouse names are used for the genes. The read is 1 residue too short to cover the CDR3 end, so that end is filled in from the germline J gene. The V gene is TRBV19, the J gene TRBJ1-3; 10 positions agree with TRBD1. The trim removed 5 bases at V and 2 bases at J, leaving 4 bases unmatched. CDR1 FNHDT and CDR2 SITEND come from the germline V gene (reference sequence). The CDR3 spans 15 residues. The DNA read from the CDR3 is TGTGCCAGCAGCCCCGGGACAGGGGCTGGAAATACGCTCTAT. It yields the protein CASSPGTGAGNTLY. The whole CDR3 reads CASSPGTGAGNTLYF.

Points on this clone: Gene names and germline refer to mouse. CDR3: CASSPSGQNTEVFF. The CDR3 bases that were read are TGTGCCAGCAGCCCCTCGGGACAAAACACAGAAGTCTTC. V usage is TRBV26 and J usage is TRBJ1-1; tentative D call: TRBD1 (6 bases). The read stops 1 residue short of the end of the CDR3; the missing end is completed from the germline J gene. There are 14 residues in the CDR3. Germline V gene lookup returns CDR1 KGHPV and CDR2 FQNQEV (reference sequence). Trimming pared 6 bases from V and 1 base from J, leaving 12 bases between.

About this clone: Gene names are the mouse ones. CDR3 DNA (partial): TGTGCCAGCAGCTTAGACAACAGTCAAGACACCCAGTAC. Its protein is CASSLDNSQDTQY. In full, the CDR3 reads CASSLDNSQDTQYF. The rearrangement links TRBV3 to TRBJ2-5; D uncertain. The read ends 1 residue early relative to the CDR3; the germline J gene fills the gap. The ends were cut back, 1 base at V and 3 bases at J, with 8 bases in the middle. CDR3 length: 14 amino acids. The germline V gene has CDR1 SNHLY and CDR2 FYNGKV (reference sequence). The complete variable domain, with remaining parts taken from reference TRBV3 and TRBJ2-5, reads GPKVLQIPSHQIIDMGQMVTLNCDPVSNHLYFYWYKQILGQQMEFLVNFYNGKVMEKSKLFKDQFSVERPDGSYFTLKIQPTALEDSAVYFCASSLDNSQDTQYFGPGTRLLVL.

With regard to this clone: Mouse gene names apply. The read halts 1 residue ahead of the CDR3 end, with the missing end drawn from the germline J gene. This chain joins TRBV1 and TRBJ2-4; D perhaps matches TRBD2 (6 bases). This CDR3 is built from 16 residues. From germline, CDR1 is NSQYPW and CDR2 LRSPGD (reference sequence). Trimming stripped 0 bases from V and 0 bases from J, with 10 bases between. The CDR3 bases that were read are TGCACCTGCAGTGCAGATTCTGGGGCCAGTCAAAACACCTTGTAC. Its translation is CTCSADSGASQNTLY. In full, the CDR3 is CTCSADSGASQNTLYF.

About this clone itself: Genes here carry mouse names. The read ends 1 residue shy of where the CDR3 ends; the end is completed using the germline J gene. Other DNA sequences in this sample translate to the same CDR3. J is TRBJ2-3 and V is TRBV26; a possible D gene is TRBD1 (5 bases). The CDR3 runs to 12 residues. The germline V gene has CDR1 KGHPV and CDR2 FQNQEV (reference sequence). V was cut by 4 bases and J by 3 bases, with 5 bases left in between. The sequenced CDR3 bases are TGTGCCAGCAGTCGGACAGCAGAAACGCTGTAT. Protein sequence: CASSRTAETLY. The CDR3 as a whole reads CASSRTAETLYF.